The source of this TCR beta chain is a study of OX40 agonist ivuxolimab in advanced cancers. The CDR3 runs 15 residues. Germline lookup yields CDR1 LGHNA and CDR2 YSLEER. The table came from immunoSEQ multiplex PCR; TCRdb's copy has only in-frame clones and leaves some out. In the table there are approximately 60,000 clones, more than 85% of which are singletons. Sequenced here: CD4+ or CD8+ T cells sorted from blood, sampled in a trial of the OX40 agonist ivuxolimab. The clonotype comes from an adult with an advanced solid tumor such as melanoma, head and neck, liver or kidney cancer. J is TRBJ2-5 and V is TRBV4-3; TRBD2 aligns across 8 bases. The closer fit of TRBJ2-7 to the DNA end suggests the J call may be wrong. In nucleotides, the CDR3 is TGCGCCAGCAGCCCCGGGACTAGATCTTCGTACGAGCAGTACTTC. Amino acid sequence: CASSPGTRSSYEQYF.